The 24 T cell receptor beta chains in this list originate from one sample, sequenced in a study of beta chain features in type 1 diabetes. The entirety of the isolated RNA underwent reverse transcription, so expressed TCRB transcripts were sequenced. Assay used: immunoSEQ multiplex PCR; TCRdb lists only in-frame clones, some missing. The repertoire has over 150,000 clones, about 13% of them found once; the top ten carry about 0.66%. The material sequenced was central memory CD4+ T cells from blood. The receptors were gathered from a woman in her late teens or twenties in good health.

This clone was counted a few times. The chain couples TRBV7-9 to TRBJ2-1; D possibly corresponds to TRBD2 (6 bases). CDR3 size: 16 residues. The ends were cut back, 7 bases at V and 7 bases at J, with 23 bases in the middle. Germline CDR1 reads SEHNR; CDR2 reads FQNEAQ (reference sequence). The CDR3: CASTIITWAGRNEQFF. The CDR3 DNA reads as TGTGCCAGCACCATTATCACTTGGGCAGGGAGGAATGAGCAGTTCTTC.

This clone was counted a few times. The gene calls are TRBV6-1 and TRBJ2-1, with 9 bases that match TRBD1. The CDR3 runs to 19 residues. Germline CDR1 reads MNHNS; CDR2 reads SASEGT. V was clipped by 4 bases and J by 1 base; unmatched bases: 14. CDR3 region: CASSARDRARGLSYNEQFF. DNA of the CDR3: TGTGCCAGCAGTGCCCGGGACAGGGCGCGCGGGTTATCCTACAATGAGCAGTTCTTC.

This clone has only a few counts. The chain carries TRBV6-1 and TRBJ2-7; 7 positions match TRBD1. V gave up 7 bases and J gave up 0 bases; unmatched junction bases: 9. This CDR3 spans 15 amino acids. Germline CDR1 and CDR2: MNHNS and SASEGT. CDR3 protein: CASIHRGLSSYEQYF. As DNA, the CDR3 is TGTGCCAGCATCCACAGGGGTCTGAGCTCCTACGAGCAGTACTTC.

V usage is TRBV29-1 and J usage is TRBJ2-5; no firm D call. The J call could be wrong; TRBJ2-7 is a better fit for the DNA end. The CDR3 contains 12 residues. The germline V gene has CDR1 SQVTM and CDR2 ANQGSEA. CDR3 residues: CSVGADRYEQYF. DNA for the CDR3: TGCAGCGTTGGGGCAGATAGATACGAGCAGTACTTC.

V usage is TRBV13 and J usage is TRBJ2-7; D ambiguous. Trimming took off 4 bases at V and 5 bases at J, with 15 bases between the two ends. This CDR3 has 14 amino acids. CDR1 is PRHDT, CDR2 FYEKMQ, per germline (reference sequence). The CDR3 DNA follows: TGTGCCAGCAGCTCAGCGAGCAGTAGCAACGAGCAGTACTTC. Translating gives CASSSASSSNEQYF.

The chain uses TRBV4-2 and TRBJ1-2; unclear D gene. With 4 bases removed from V and 2 bases from J, the gap between germline ends came to 11 bases. The germline V gene has CDR1 LGHNA and CDR2 YNFKEQ. This CDR3 has 14 residues. This CDR3 reads CASSPKELNYGYTF. CDR3 nucleotides: TGTGCCAGCAGCCCCAAGGAGTTAAACTATGGCTACACCTTC.

This sequence joins TRBV4-3 and TRBJ2-3, with D uncertain. Per germline, CDR1 LGHNA and CDR2 YSLEER. Trimming shortened V by 4 bases and J by 6 bases, and 11 bases separated the two germline ends. The CDR3 consists of 13 residues. The CDR3 loop reads CASSPFDGDTQYF. The CDR3 DNA is TGCGCCAGCAGCCCATTCGACGGGGATACGCAGTATTTT.

This clone turned up a few times. The chain carries TRBV5-1 and TRBJ2-5; TRBD2 is a possible D gene (8 bases). This CDR3 contains 17 residues. V lost 4 bases and J 5 bases, leaving 24 bases between the germline ends. Per the germline V gene, CDR1 is SGHRS and CDR2 is YFSETQ. The CDR3 nucleotides read TGCGCCAGCAGCCCGGGGACAGACTGGACTAGCCGGGAGACCCAGTACTTC. It translates to CASSPGTDWTSRETQYF.

This clone was counted between two and nine times. This chain links TRBV6-5 with TRBJ2-1; no reliable D call. The ends were cut back, 1 base at V and 5 bases at J, with 15 bases in the middle. CDR1 and CDR2 (germline): MNHEY, SVGAGI. The CDR3 has 16 amino acids. CDR3 DNA: TGTGCCAGCAGTTACTTCGTACCGGTAGCTGACAATGAGCAGTTCTTC. Translating gives CASSYFVPVADNEQFF.

The CDR3 nucleotides read TGCGCCAGCAGCCACGACAGGGAAGTGGAGACCCAGTACTTC. As protein: CASSHDREVETQYF. The J gene is TRBJ2-5, the V gene TRBV5-1; 7 bases agree with TRBD1. The CDR3 contains 14 residues. Looked up from germline, CDR1 is SGHRS and CDR2 is YFSETQ. Trimming removed 4 bases from V and 5 bases from J; junction bases left unmatched: 8.

This clone was found a few times. CDR3 sequence reads: CASSLTRYNEQFF. The CDR3 coding sequence is TGTGCCAGCAGCTTGACACGGTACAATGAGCAGTTCTTC. The J gene is TRBJ2-1, the V gene TRBV11-3; D ambiguous. This CDR3 is built from 13 residues. Germline CDR1 is SGHNT and CDR2 is YENEEA. V dropped 3 bases and J dropped 4 bases, with 7 bases sitting between them.

V is TRBV6-1 and J is TRBJ1-2; tentatively, D is TRBD1 (5 bases). V was cut by 5 bases and J by 5 bases, with 27 bases left in between. Germline-derived CDR1 and CDR2 are MNHNS and SASEGT. The CDR3 is 18 residues long. DNA for the CDR3: TGTGCCAGCAGTCAAGGTGGTGGACACCTCCGACAACCTTATGGCTACACCTTC. Protein: CASSQGGGHLRQPYGYTF.

The chain carries TRBV5-4 and TRBJ2-7; 7 positions agree with TRBD1. V gave up 0 bases and J gave up 5 bases; unmatched junction bases: 11. CDR1 and CDR2 from the germline V gene are SGHNT and YYREEE (reference sequence). This CDR3 contains 16 residues. The CDR3: CASSLGGQVKIHEQYF. The CDR3 DNA reads as TGTGCCAGCAGCTTGGGCGGACAGGTTAAGATCCACGAGCAGTACTTC. Variable domain in full (rest from reference TRBV5-4 and TRBJ2-7): ETGVTQSPTHLIKTRGQQVTLRCSSQSGHNTVSWYQQALGQGPQFIFQYYREEENGRGNFPPRFSGLQFPNYSSELNVNALELDDSALYLCASSLGGQVKIHEQYFGPGTRLTVT.

V and J are TRBV29-1 and TRBJ1-1; the D is unclear. The CDR3 loop spans 14 amino acids. V lost 4 bases to trimming and J lost 1 base, with 13 bases between them. Germline V CDR1 and CDR2: SQVTM, ANQGSEA. CDR3 sequence reads: CSVVLGGSNTEAFF. Written as DNA, the CDR3 is TGCAGCGTTGTTTTGGGAGGGTCGAACACTGAAGCTTTCTTT. Variable domain in full (rest from reference TRBV29-1 and TRBJ1-1): SAVISQKPSRDICQRGTSLTIQCQVDSQVTMMFWYRQQPGQSLTLIATANQGSEATYESGFVIDKFPISRPNLTFSTLTVSNMSPEDSSIYLCSVVLGGSNTEAFFGQGTRLTVV.

In this sample, this clone turned up a few times. The chain employs TRBV13 and TRBJ2-1, with D tentatively TRBD1 (6 bases). Germline V CDR1 and CDR2: PRHDT, FYEKMQ (reference sequence). The V end lost 1 base, the J end lost 8 bases, and 9 bases lay between the germline ends. This CDR3 has 13 amino acids. The CDR3 loop is CASSLDRVDEQFF. The CDR3, as DNA: TGTGCCAGCAGCTTAGACAGGGTGGATGAGCAGTTCTTC.

This clone was seen a few times. The rearrangement uses TRBV18 and TRBJ1-1; the D is unclear. The CDR3 has 12 residues. V shed 3 bases and J shed 5 bases, with 7 bases lying between them. Germline CDR1 is KGHSH and CDR2 is LQKENI. The CDR3 bases are TGTGCCAGCTCACCTACCAGGACTGAAGCTTTCTTT. Protein: CASSPTRTEAFF.

This clone was seen a few times. This rearrangement joins TRBV29-1 to TRBJ2-7; 9 bases match TRBD1. CDR1 is SQVTM and CDR2 is ANQGSEA in the germline V gene. The CDR3 has 13 amino acids. The CDR3 spells CSATGTGSFGQYF. DNA for the CDR3: TGCAGTGCTACTGGGACAGGGTCATTCGGGCAGTACTTC.

V usage is TRBV23-1 and J usage is TRBJ2-7, with TRBD2 matching over 7 bases. TRBV23-1 is an ORF, and what it does is uncertain. This CDR3 comprises 14 residues. J gave up 3 bases and V 3 bases, and 5 bases lay outside the gene matches. The CDR3 DNA reads TGCGCCAGCAGTCATGAGCAGCGGGACTACGAGCAGTACTTC. Its translation is CASSHEQRDYEQYF.

V usage is TRBV28 and J usage is TRBJ2-5; a possible D gene is TRBD1 (5 bases). This CDR3 region has 13 residues. CDR1 MDHEN and CDR2 SYDVKM come from the germline V gene. The germline V and J ends were trimmed by 6 bases and 4 bases, with 12 bases remaining between them. CDR3 sequence: CASSPRVSETQYF. The CDR3 nucleotides are TGTGCCAGCAGCCCCAGGGTCTCAGAGACCCAGTACTTC.

This clone was picked up a small number of times. The J gene is TRBJ2-3, the V gene TRBV6-4, with 9 nucleotides matching TRBD2. The germline V gene has CDR1 MRHNA and CDR2 SNTAGT. Losses at the gene ends were 10 bases for V and 0 bases for J; bases not matched to a gene: 8. This CDR3 has 15 residues. The DNA for the CDR3 is TGTGCCACCACCCAGACTAGCGGTAGCACAGATACGCAGTATTTT. It encodes CATTQTSGSTDTQYF.

This clone was seen only a few times. The genes are TRBV11-3 and TRBJ2-1; 8 bases map to TRBD2. In germline, CDR1 is SGHNT, CDR2 YENEEA. The CDR3 length is 14 residues. Trimming cost V 1 base and J 4 bases; bases outside gene matches: 0. The CDR3, as DNA: TGTGCCAGCAGCTTAGCGGGAGGGTACAATGAGCAGTTCTTC. It yields the protein CASSLAGGYNEQFF.

This clone came up a few times. The rearrangement joins TRBV28 to TRBJ1-1, with a weak D call TRBD1 (6 bases). Germline V gene data show CDR1 as MDHEN and CDR2 as SYDVKM. V dropped 3 bases and J dropped 1 base, with 9 bases sitting between them. The CDR3 is 14 residues long. The CDR3 region is CASSFGGKNTEAFF. CDR3 bases: TGTGCCAGCAGTTTTGGGGGCAAGAACACTGAAGCTTTCTTT. The full variable domain, with the rest looked up from reference TRBV28 and TRBJ1-1, is DVKVTQSSRYLVKRTGEKVFLECVQDMDHENMFWYRQDPGLGLRLIYFSYDVKMKEKGDIPEGYSVSREKKERFSLILESASTNQTSMYLCASSFGGKNTEAFFGQGTRLTVV.

This clone was detected a few times. This chain connects TRBV5-1 to TRBJ2-3; D may be TRBD2 (6 bases). The CDR3 length is 14 residues. V lost 7 bases, J lost 0 bases, and 12 bases lay in between. CDR1 SGHRS and CDR2 YFSETQ come from the germline V gene. CDR3 coding DNA: TGCGCCAGCTATGAAGGAGGGAGCACAGATACGCAGTATTTT. Protein product: CASYEGGSTDTQYF.

This clone has more than one count but fewer than ten. The chain has TRBV30 and TRBJ2-3; possibly TRBD2 for D (5 bases). The CDR3 is 14 residues long. CDR1 is GTSNPN, CDR2 SVGIG, per germline (reference sequence). V lost 7 bases to trimming and J lost 1 base, with 15 bases between them. The CDR3 protein is CAYRTDFGTDTQYF. In DNA, the CDR3 is TGTGCCTACCGGACGGACTTCGGCACAGATACGCAGTATTTT.